Presented here are 29 T cell receptor beta chains from one specimen sequenced in a study of T cells after yellow fever vaccination (dated by TCRdb to about 2019). In the paper's terms, the treatment or condition label means: live attenuated yellow fever vaccine strain. Preparation of the library involved 5' RACE. The sequencer was an Illumina HiSeq 2500. In-frame beta chains were kept once TCRdb had trimmed the public reads at Q25 with fastp and called clones with MiXCR. Every CDR3 protein is listed once, alongside the most common genes and DNA of its rows. In this sample the table shows 200,000 to 250,000 distinct CDR3 sequences, 6.9% of which occur a single time. 0.85% of the sample comes from the top ten. The sample here was CD4+ T cells sorted from PBMCs, taken 15 days after the yellow fever booster vaccination. The receptors here all came from a man younger than 40 who received the YFV17D yellow fever vaccine.

The chain joins TRBV5-1 to TRBJ2-1; TRBD2 matches 8 bases. V was pared by 6 bases and J by 9 bases, with 11 bases of the junction left unmatched. CDR3 length: 14 amino acids. Germline values: CDR1 SGHRS, CDR2 YFSETQ. The CDR3 bases are TGCGCCAGCAACGCACTAGCGGAAAGGGGTGAGCAGTTCTTC. Protein sequence: CASNALAERGEQFF.

V is TRBV19 and J is TRBJ2-1; 9 bases fit TRBD2. J gave up 10 bases and V 5 bases, and 9 bases lay outside the gene matches. CDR3 length: 14 amino acids. The V gene's germline CDR1 is LNHDA and CDR2 SQIVND (reference sequence). The CDR3 DNA follows: TGTGCCAGTAGTGCGGGAGGGCCTGGGAGAGAGCAGTTCTTC. Residues: CASSAGGPGREQFF.

The chain recombines TRBV5-5 with TRBJ2-1; 15 positions agree with TRBD2. V lost 2 bases, J lost 9 bases, and 6 bases stayed unmatched. Germline lookup yields CDR1 SGHKS and CDR2 YYEKEE (reference sequence). The CDR3 extends over 16 amino acids. CDR3 sequence reads: CASSFQGLAGGGEQFF. CDR3 DNA sequence: TGTGCCAGCAGCTTCCAGGGACTAGCGGGAGGTGGTGAGCAGTTCTTC.

This clonotype has a handful of counts. The chain links TRBV20-1 to TRBJ2-7, with 8 bases aligning to TRBD2. V trimming: 0 bases; J trimming: 9 bases; junction bases outside the gene matches: 13. CDR1 and CDR2 from the germline V gene are DFQATT and SNEGSKA (reference sequence). This CDR3 has 15 residues. CDR3 loop: CSARDRILADPMQYF. CDR3 sequence (DNA): TGCAGTGCTAGAGATCGGATACTAGCGGACCCGATGCAGTACTTC.

The chain is built from TRBV7-2 and TRBJ2-7, with 9 bases aligning to TRBD2. This CDR3 has 14 amino acids. The germline V gene has CDR1 SGHTA and CDR2 FQGNSA. V lost 8 bases, J lost 4 bases, and 9 bases stayed unmatched. This CDR3 reads CASRRVAGVYEQYF. In nucleotides, the CDR3 is TGTGCCAGCCGGAGGGTAGCGGGAGTTTACGAGCAGTACTTC.

V is TRBV10-2 and J is TRBJ2-7; 9 bases agree with TRBD2. This CDR3 is built from 14 residues. Germline CDR1 and CDR2: WSHSY and SAAADI. J gave up 2 bases and V 10 bases, and 9 bases lay outside the gene matches. The DNA for the CDR3 is TGCGCCACGATGGGGGTAGCGGGGGCCTACGAGCAGTACTTC. Translating it yields CATMGVAGAYEQYF.

This clonotype was seen a handful of times. J is TRBJ2-3 and V is TRBV18, with TRBD2 identical over 9 bases. This CDR3 contains 16 residues. The germline gives CDR1 KGHSH, CDR2 LQKENI. V gave up 3 bases and J gave up 3 bases; unmatched junction bases: 7. The CDR3 reads CASSPSLGLATDTQYF. As DNA, the CDR3 is TGTGCCAGCTCACCTTCACTGGGACTAGCTACAGATACGCAGTATTTT.

V usage is TRBV5-1 and J usage is TRBJ2-1, with TRBD2 matching 10 bases. This CDR3 comprises 13 residues. Looked up from germline, CDR1 is SGHRS and CDR2 is YFSETQ. V was clipped by 4 bases and J by 10 bases; unmatched bases: 5. DNA of the CDR3: TGCGCCAGCAGCCTAGCGGGAGCAGAGGAGCAGTTCTTC. Amino acids: CASSLAGAEEQFF. Filled out from reference TRBV5-1 and TRBJ2-1, the complete variable domain reads KAGVTQTPRYLIKTRGQQVTLSCSPISGHRSVSWYQQTPGQGLQFLFEYFSETQRNKGNFPGRFSGRQFSNSRSEMNVSTLELGDSALYLCASSLAGAEEQFFGPGTRLTVL.

V gene TRBV12-3 or TRBV12-4 combines with J gene TRBJ1-3, with TRBD1 as a possible D gene (5 bases). This CDR3 is 14 amino acids long. The V and J ends lost 5 bases and 0 bases respectively, with 8 bases between them. CDR3 region: CASSDRLSGNTIYF. CDR3 in DNA: TGTGCCAGCAGTGACAGACTCTCTGGAAACACCATATATTTT.

There are many counts of this clonotype. The chain couples TRBV29-1 to TRBJ2-7, with D unclear. Between the trimmed V and J ends, which lost 7 bases and 4 bases, there was a span of 11 bases. CDR3 length: 11 residues. Germline lookup yields CDR1 SQVTM and CDR2 ANQGSEA. Here the CDR3 reads CSGRGVYEQYF. The CDR3 DNA follows: TGCAGCGGACGCGGAGTTTACGAGCAGTACTTC.

This clonotype came up a few times. This chain joins TRBV20-1 and TRBJ2-7, with TRBD2 matching 8 bases. Germline V gene data show CDR1 as DFQATT and CDR2 as SNEGSKA (reference sequence). Losses at the gene ends were 3 bases for V and 1 base for J; bases not matched to a gene: 5. This CDR3 has 14 residues. CDR3 bases: TGCAGTGCTAGGGGGCCTAGCGGGTCCTACGAGCAGTACTTC. It is translated as CSARGPSGSYEQYF.

This clonotype was observed a handful of times. J is TRBJ1-2 and V is TRBV7-2, with 8 bases matching TRBD1. CDR1 and CDR2 from the germline V gene are SGHTA and FQGNSA. Trimming cost V 5 bases and J 0 bases; bases outside gene matches: 5. There are 15 residues in the CDR3. The CDR3 protein is CASSPRTGTNYGYTF. CDR3 DNA: TGTGCCAGCAGCCCCCGGACAGGGACTAACTATGGCTACACCTTC.

J is TRBJ2-7 and V is TRBV15; a possible D gene is TRBD1 (5 bases). The V end was cut by 0 bases, the J end by 2 bases, with 8 bases between. Germline V lookup: CDR1 LNHNV, CDR2 YYDKDF (reference sequence). The CDR3 sequence is 14 residues long. In DNA, the CDR3 is TGTGCCACCAGCAGAGATCGGACAACCTACGAGCAGTACTTC. Protein sequence: CATSRDRTTYEQYF.

The chain combines TRBV20-1 with TRBJ2-2; 10 bases line up with TRBD2. This CDR3 is built from 16 residues. Germline V gives CDR1 DFQATT, CDR2 SNEGSKA (reference sequence). The junction had 6 bases not matched to a gene; V was cut back by 0 bases and J by 5 bases. The CDR3: CSARDASGSGTGELFF. The CDR3 nucleotides read TGCAGTGCTAGAGATGCTAGCGGGAGTGGAACCGGGGAGCTGTTTTTT.

This clonotype was detected only a few times. The chain combines TRBV4-2 with TRBJ2-1; no reliable D call. Trimming took 0 bases from V and 7 from J, leaving 7 bases between them. The CDR3 sequence is 13 residues long. Germline V gene data show CDR1 as LGHNA and CDR2 as YNFKEQ. The CDR3 sequence: CASSQESANEQFF. In DNA form, the CDR3 reads TGTGCCAGCAGCCAAGAGAGTGCTAATGAGCAGTTCTTC.

This clonotype occurred a few times. This sequence joins TRBV25-1 and TRBJ2-1, with D uncertain. This CDR3 region has 11 residues. V lost 0 bases and J lost 10, with 4 bases in between. Germline loops: CDR1 MGHDK, CDR2 SYGVNS. The CDR3 region has the DNA TGTGCCAGCAGTGAATACCAAGAGCAGTTCTTC. It specifies CASSEYQEQFF.

This clonotype came up a few times. The J gene is TRBJ2-7, the V gene TRBV3-1; weak D call: TRBD2 (6 bases). The CDR3 has 16 amino acids. The germline V gene encodes CDR1 LGHDT and CDR2 YNNKEL (reference sequence). V lost 1 base to trimming and J lost 5 bases, with 18 bases between them. The CDR3 region is CASSQGLFRERNEQYF. As DNA, the CDR3 is TGTGCCAGCAGCCAAGGTCTGTTTCGGGAGAGGAACGAGCAGTACTTC.

This chain uses TRBV5-4 with TRBJ2-1; D is possibly TRBD1 or TRBD2 (5 bases each). Trimming shortened V by 4 bases and J by 4 bases, and 18 bases separated the two germline ends. The CDR3 runs 16 residues. From germline, CDR1 is SGHNT and CDR2 YYREEE (reference sequence). The CDR3 loop is CASSPSLADSYNEQFF. The CDR3 bases are TGTGCCAGCAGCCCATCGCTAGCTGACAGTTACAATGAGCAGTTCTTC.

This clonotype was counted ten times or more. This rearrangement joins TRBV6-1 to TRBJ2-7; weak D call: TRBD2 (6 bases). Germline CDR1 reads MNHNS; CDR2 reads SASEGT. The CDR3 length is 13 residues. V lost 8 bases to trimming and J lost 3 bases, with 14 bases between them. The CDR3 spells CASRELNRYEQYF. The CDR3 DNA follows: TGTGCCAGCCGGGAGCTGAACCGCTACGAGCAGTACTTC.

This clonotype was observed a handful of times. Written as DNA, the CDR3 is TGTGCCAGCAGCTTGGCCCTGGGACAGGGGGCCTCAGCCATTCAGTACTTC. It translates to CASSLALGQGASAIQYF. V and J are TRBV5-5 and TRBJ2-4, with 12 bases identical to TRBD1. The germline gives CDR1 SGHKS, CDR2 YYEKEE (reference sequence). Trimming removed 0 bases from V and 9 bases from J; junction bases left unmatched: 10. The CDR3 is 17 residues long.

The sample holds many counts of this clonotype. This chain links TRBV18 with TRBJ2-5; D unresolved. Germline CDR1 reads KGHSH; CDR2 reads LQKENI. Trimming cost V 5 bases and J 7 bases, with 17 bases left between them. The CDR3 covers 14 residues. The CDR3 DNA reads TGTGCCAGCTCAAGGGCAACGGTTGAGGTGACCCAGTACTTC. Its translation: CASSRATVEVTQYF. Drawing the rest from reference TRBV18 and TRBJ2-5, the complete variable domain is NAGVMQNPRHLVRRRGQEARLRCSPMKGHSHVYWYRQLPEEGLKFMVYLQKENIIDESGMPKERFSAEFPKEGPSILRIQQVVRGDSAAYFCASSRATVEVTQYFGPGTRLLVL.

The sample holds many counts of this clonotype. The rearrangement links TRBV12-3 or TRBV12-4 to TRBJ2-1; 11 bases are a match to TRBD1. This CDR3 has 16 amino acids. Unmatched junction bases numbered 6, after V lost 3 bases and J lost 5 bases. The CDR3 bases are TGTGCCAGCAGTTTTTTGGCGGGACAGGGGGACAATGAGCAGTTCTTC. This gives the protein CASSFLAGQGDNEQFF.

The CDR3 reads CASSLVAKNTGELFF. CDR3 sequence (DNA): TGTGCCAGCAGCTTGGTAGCGAAGAACACCGGGGAGCTGTTTTTT. The chain joins TRBV5-4 to TRBJ2-2; D perhaps matches TRBD2 (5 bases). The V end lost 0 bases, the J end lost 1 base, and 7 bases lay between the germline ends. Germline V gene sequence: CDR1 SGHNT, CDR2 YYREEE (reference sequence). The CDR3 runs 15 residues.

This clonotype was recorded at least ten times. V is TRBV10-2 and J is TRBJ1-2; no reliable D call. The CDR3 has 14 residues. CDR1 is WSHSY and CDR2 is SAAADI in the germline V gene. The germline V and J ends were trimmed by 0 bases and 4 bases, with 9 bases remaining between them. The CDR3, as DNA: TGCGCCAGCAGTGAGTCGTGGCAGCTCTATGGCTACACCTTC. As protein: CASSESWQLYGYTF.

This clonotype was counted at least ten times. The J gene is TRBJ2-1, the V gene TRBV3-1; D ambiguous. This CDR3 is built from 14 residues. Deletions cut 9 bases from V and 0 bases from J, with 12 bases between. Per the germline V gene, CDR1 is LGHDT and CDR2 is YNNKEL (reference sequence). The CDR3 loop is CASGYPSSYNEQFF. The CDR3 DNA is TGTGCCAGTGGTTACCCAAGCTCCTACAATGAGCAGTTCTTC.

V and J are TRBV12-3 or TRBV12-4 and TRBJ1-1; D unclear. The CDR3 sequence is 12 residues long. The germline V and J ends were trimmed by 1 base and 6 bases, with 6 bases remaining between them. CDR3 protein: CASSLGVPEAFF. The CDR3 region has the DNA TGTGCCAGCAGTTTAGGGGTCCCTGAAGCTTTCTTT.

V is TRBV3-1 and J is TRBJ1-6; no clear D. The CDR3 covers 14 residues. The germline CDR1 and CDR2 sequences are LGHDT and YNNKEL (reference sequence). Between the trimmed V and J ends, which lost 2 bases and 2 bases, there was a span of 4 bases. In nucleotides, the CDR3 is TGTGCCAGCAGCCAATCGCCCTATAATTCACCCCTCCACTTT. Translating gives CASSQSPYNSPLHF.

The chain employs TRBV5-4 and TRBJ2-1; the D is unclear. Between the trimmed V and J ends, which lost 3 bases and 6 bases, there was a span of 10 bases. Germline values: CDR1 SGHNT, CDR2 YYREEE (reference sequence). The CDR3 consists of 13 residues. For the CDR3, the DNA is TGTGCCAGCAGCTCAGACTCGATCAATGAGCAGTTCTTC. It encodes CASSSDSINEQFF. Using reference TRBV5-4 and TRBJ2-1 for the parts outside the CDR3, the full variable domain is ETGVTQSPTHLIKTRGQQVTLRCSSQSGHNTVSWYQQALGQGPQFIFQYYREEENGRGNFPPRFSGLQFPNYSSELNVNALELDDSALYLCASSSDSINEQFFGPGTRLTVL.

This clonotype has ten or more counts. V usage is TRBV5-1 and J usage is TRBJ2-1; the match to TRBD2 covers 8 bases. The CDR3 runs 16 residues. Germline-derived CDR1 and CDR2 are SGHRS and YFSETQ. Trimming at V came to 4 bases and at J to 7 bases, leaving 13 bases not matched to a gene. The CDR3 DNA sequence: TGCGCCAGCAGCACAAAACCCGACAGCGGGGGAAATGAGCAGTTCTTC. Its protein is CASSTKPDSGGNEQFF.